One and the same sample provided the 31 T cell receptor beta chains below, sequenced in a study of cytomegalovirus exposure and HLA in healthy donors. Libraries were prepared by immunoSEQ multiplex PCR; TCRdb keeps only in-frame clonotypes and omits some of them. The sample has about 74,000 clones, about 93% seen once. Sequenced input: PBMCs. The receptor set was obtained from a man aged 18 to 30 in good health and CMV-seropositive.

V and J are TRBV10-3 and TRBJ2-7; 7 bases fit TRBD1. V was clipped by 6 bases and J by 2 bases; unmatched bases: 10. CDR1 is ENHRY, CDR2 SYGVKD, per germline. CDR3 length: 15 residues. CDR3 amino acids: CAIREGGLRPYEQYF. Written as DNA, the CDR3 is TGTGCCATCAGGGAAGGGGGCCTCCGTCCCTACGAGCAGTACTTC.

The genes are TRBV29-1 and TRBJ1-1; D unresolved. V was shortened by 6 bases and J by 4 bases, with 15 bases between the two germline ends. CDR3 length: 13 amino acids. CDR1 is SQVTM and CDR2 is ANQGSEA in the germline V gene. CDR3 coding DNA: TGCAGCGTAGGCGCCTCGGGGTTCACTGAAGCTTTCTTT. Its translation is CSVGASGFTEAFF.

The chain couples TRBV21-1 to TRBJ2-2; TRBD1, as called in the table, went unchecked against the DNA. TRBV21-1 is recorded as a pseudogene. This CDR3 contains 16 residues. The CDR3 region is CASEPLDREGTGELFF. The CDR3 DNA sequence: TGTGCCAGCGAACCCTTGGACAGGGAGGGCACCGGGGAGCTGTTTTTT.

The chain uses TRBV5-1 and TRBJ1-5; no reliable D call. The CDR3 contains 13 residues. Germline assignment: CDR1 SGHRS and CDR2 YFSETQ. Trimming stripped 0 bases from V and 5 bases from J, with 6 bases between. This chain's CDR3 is CASSLDGDQPQHF. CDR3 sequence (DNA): TGCGCCAGCAGCTTGGACGGGGATCAGCCCCAGCATTTT. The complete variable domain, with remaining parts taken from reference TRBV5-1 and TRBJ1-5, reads KAGVTQTPRYLIKTRGQQVTLSCSPISGHRSVSWYQQTPGQGLQFLFEYFSETQRNKGNFPGRFSGRQFSNSRSEMNVSTLELGDSALYLCASSLDGDQPQHFGDGTRLSIL.

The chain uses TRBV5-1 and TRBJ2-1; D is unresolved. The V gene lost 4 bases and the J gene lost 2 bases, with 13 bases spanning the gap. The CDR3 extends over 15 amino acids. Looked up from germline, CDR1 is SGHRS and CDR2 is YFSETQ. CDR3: CASSPTVSAYNEQFF. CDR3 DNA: TGCGCCAGCAGCCCCACGGTAAGCGCCTACAATGAGCAGTTCTTC. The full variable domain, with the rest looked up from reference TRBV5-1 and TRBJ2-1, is KAGVTQTPRYLIKTRGQQVTLSCSPISGHRSVSWYQQTPGQGLQFLFEYFSETQRNKGNFPGRFSGRQFSNSRSEMNVSTLELGDSALYLCASSPTVSAYNEQFFGPGTRLTVL.

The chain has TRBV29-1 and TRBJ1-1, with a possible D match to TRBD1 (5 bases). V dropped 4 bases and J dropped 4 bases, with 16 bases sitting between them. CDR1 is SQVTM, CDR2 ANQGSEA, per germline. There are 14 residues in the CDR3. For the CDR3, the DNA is TGCAGCGTTGTAGCCCTGCAGGGCGGCACTGAAGCTTTCTTT. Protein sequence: CSVVALQGGTEAFF. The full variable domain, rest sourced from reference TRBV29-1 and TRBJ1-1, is SAVISQKPSRDICQRGTSLTIQCQVDSQVTMMFWYRQQPGQSLTLIATANQGSEATYESGFVIDKFPISRPNLTFSTLTVSNMSPEDSSIYLCSVVALQGGTEAFFGQGTRLTVV.

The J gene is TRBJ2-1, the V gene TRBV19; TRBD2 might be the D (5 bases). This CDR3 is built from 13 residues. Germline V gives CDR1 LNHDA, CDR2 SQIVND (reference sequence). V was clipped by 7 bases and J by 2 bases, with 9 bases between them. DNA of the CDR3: TGTGCCAGTAAAATGGGAGCCTACAATGAGCAGTTCTTC. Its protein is CASKMGAYNEQFF.

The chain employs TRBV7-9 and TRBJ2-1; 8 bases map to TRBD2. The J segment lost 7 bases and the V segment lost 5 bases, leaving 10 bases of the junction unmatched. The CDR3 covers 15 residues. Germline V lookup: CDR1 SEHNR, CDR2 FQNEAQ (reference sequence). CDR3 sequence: CASSPWRAGANEQFF. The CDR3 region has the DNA TGTGCCAGCAGCCCCTGGAGAGCGGGAGCAAATGAGCAGTTCTTC.

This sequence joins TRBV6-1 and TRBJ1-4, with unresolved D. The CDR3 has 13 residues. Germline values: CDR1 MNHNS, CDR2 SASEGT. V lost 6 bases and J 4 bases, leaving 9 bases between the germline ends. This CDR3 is CASRARINEKLFF. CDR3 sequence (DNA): TGTGCCAGCAGAGCCCGCATTAATGAAAAACTGTTTTTT.

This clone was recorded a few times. The CDR3 sequence: CASSLVALGGLNYGYTF. In nucleotides, the CDR3 is TGTGCCAGCAGCTTAGTAGCTCTCGGGGGGCTCAACTATGGCTACACCTTC. This chain connects TRBV7-9 to TRBJ1-2, with D tentatively TRBD1 (6 bases). The CDR3 spans 17 residues. CDR1 is SEHNR, CDR2 FQNEAQ, per germline (reference sequence). Trimming stripped 1 base from V and 2 bases from J, with 17 bases between.

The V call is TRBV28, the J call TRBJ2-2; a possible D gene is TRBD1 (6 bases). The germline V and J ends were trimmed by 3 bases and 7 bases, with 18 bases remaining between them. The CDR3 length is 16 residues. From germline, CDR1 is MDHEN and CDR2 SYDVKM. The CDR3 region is CASSFIQGLRIGELFF. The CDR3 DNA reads TGTGCCAGCAGTTTTATCCAGGGGCTTCGAATCGGGGAGCTGTTTTTT.

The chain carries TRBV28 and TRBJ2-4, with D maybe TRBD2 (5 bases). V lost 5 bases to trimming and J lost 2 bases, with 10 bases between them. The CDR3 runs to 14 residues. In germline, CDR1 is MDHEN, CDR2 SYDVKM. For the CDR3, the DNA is TGTGCCAGCAGTAGCGGTACGTCCAAAAACATTCAGTACTTC. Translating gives CASSSGTSKNIQYF.

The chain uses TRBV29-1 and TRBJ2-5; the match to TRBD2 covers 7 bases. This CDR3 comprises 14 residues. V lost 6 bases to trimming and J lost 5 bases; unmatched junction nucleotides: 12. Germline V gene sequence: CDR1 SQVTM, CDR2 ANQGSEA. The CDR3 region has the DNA TGCAGCGTCGGGGCAGCGGGATACCGGGAGACCCAGTACTTC. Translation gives CSVGAAGYRETQYF.

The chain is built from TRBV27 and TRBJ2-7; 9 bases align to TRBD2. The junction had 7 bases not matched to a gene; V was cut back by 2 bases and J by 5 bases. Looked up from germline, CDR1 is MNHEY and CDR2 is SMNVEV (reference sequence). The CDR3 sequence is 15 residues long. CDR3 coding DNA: TGTGCCAGCAGTTTAGCGGGAGGGCCCCTGGACGAGCAGTACTTC. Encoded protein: CASSLAGGPLDEQYF.

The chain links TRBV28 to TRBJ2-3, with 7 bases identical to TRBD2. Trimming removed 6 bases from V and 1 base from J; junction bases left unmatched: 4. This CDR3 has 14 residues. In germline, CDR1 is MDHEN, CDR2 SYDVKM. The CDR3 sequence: CASRSGGGTDTQYF. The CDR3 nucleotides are TGTGCCAGCAGGTCGGGAGGTGGCACAGATACGCAGTATTTT.

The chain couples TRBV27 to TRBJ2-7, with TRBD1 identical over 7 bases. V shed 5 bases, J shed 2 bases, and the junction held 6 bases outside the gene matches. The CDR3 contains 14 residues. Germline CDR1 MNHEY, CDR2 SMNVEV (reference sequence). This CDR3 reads CASSVDRVAYEQYF. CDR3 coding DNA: TGTGCCAGCAGTGTTGACAGGGTGGCCTACGAGCAGTACTTC.

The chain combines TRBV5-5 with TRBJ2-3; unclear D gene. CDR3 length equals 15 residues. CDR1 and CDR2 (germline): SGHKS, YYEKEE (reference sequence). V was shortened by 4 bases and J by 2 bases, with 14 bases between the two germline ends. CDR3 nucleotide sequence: TGTGCCAGCAGCACAACTCCCGAGGTCACAGATACGCAGTATTTT. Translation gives CASSTTPEVTDTQYF.

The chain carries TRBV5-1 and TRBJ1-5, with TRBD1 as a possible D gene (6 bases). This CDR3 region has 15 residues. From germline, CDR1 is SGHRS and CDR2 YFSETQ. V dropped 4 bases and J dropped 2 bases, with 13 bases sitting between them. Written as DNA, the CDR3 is TGCGCCAGCAGCCCGGGGACATCGCGCAATCAGCCCCAGCATTTT. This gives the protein CASSPGTSRNQPQHF.

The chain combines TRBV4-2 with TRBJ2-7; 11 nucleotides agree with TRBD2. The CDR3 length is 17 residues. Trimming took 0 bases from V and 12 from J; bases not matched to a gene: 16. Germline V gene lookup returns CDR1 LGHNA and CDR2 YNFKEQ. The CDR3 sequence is CASSQEPLLAGVGFSYF. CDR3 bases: TGTGCCAGCAGCCAAGAACCCCTACTAGCGGGAGTCGGGTTTTCGTACTTC.

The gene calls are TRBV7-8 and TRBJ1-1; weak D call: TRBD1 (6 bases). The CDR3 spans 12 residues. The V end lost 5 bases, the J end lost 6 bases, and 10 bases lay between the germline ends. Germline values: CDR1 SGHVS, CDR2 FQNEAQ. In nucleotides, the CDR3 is TGTGCCAGCAGCAGGGGGACGGCTGAAGCTTTCTTT. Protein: CASSRGTAEAFF.

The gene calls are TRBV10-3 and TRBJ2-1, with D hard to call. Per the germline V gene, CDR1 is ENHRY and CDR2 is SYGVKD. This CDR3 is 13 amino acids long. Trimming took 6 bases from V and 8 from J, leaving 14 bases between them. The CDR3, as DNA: TGTGCCATCAGCCACAATGGTGGTGATGAGCAGTTCTTC. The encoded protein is CAISHNGGDEQFF.

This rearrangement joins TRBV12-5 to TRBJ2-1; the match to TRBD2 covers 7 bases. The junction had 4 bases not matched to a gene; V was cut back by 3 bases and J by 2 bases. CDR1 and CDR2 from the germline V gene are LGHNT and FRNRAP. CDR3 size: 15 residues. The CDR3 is CASGLLASPYNEQFF. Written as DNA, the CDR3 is TGTGCTAGTGGTTTACTAGCGTCCCCCTACAATGAGCAGTTCTTC.

In nucleotides, the CDR3 is TGTGCAATCCAGTGGTACGGGATGAACACTGAAGCTTTCTTT. Translated, it gives CAIQWYGMNTEAFF. The chain is built from TRBV30 and TRBJ1-1, with no clear D. Germline V lookup: CDR1 GTSNPN, CDR2 SVGIG (reference sequence). The CDR3 totals 14 residues.

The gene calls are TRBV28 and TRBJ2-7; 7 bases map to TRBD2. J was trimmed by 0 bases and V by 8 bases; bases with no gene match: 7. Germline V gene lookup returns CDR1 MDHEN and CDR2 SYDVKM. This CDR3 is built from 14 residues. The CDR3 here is CASGTGGSSYEQYF. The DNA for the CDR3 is TGTGCCAGCGGGACCGGCGGGAGCTCCTACGAGCAGTACTTC.

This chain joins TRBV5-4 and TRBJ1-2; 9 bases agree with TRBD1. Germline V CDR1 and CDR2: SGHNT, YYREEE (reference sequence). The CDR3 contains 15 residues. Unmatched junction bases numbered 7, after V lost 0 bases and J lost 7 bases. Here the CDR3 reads CASSLEQGARFGYTF. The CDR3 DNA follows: TGTGCCAGCAGCTTGGAACAGGGGGCGCGATTTGGCTACACCTTC. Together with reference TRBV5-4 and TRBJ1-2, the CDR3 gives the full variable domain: ETGVTQSPTHLIKTRGQQVTLRCSSQSGHNTVSWYQQALGQGPQFIFQYYREEENGRGNFPPRFSGLQFPNYSSELNVNALELDDSALYLCASSLEQGARFGYTFGSGTRLTVV.

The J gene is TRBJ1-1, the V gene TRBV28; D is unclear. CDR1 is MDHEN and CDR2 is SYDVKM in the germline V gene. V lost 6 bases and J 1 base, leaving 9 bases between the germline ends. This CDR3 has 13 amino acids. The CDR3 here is CASRDYPNTEAFF. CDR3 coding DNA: TGTGCCAGCAGGGACTATCCGAACACTGAAGCTTTCTTT.

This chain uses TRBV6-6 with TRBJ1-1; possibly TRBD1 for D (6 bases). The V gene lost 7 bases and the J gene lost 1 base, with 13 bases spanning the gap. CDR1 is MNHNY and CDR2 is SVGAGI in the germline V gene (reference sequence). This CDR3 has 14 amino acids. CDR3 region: CASIGSRGNTEAFF. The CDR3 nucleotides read TGTGCCAGCATTGGGTCCAGGGGGAACACTGAAGCTTTCTTT.

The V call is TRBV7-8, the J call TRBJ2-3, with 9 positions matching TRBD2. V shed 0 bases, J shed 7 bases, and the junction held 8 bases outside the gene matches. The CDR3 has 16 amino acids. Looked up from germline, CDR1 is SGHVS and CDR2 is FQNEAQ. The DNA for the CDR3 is TGTGCCAGCAGCTTAGCGCTGCGGGAGGGCCTTAATACGCAGTATTTT. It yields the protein CASSLALREGLNTQYF.

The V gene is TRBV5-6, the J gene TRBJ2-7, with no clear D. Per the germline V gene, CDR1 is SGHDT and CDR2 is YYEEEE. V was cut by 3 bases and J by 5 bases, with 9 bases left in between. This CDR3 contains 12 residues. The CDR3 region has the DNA TGTGCCAGCAGCTCACGATACAACGAGCAGTACTTC. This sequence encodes CASSSRYNEQYF.

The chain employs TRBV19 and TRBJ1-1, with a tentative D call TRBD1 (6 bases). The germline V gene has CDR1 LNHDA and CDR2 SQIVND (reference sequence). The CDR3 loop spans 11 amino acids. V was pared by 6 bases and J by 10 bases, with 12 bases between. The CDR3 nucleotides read TGTGCCAGTAGGGGCAGGGGAAGAGCTTTCTTT. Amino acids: CASRGRGRAFF.

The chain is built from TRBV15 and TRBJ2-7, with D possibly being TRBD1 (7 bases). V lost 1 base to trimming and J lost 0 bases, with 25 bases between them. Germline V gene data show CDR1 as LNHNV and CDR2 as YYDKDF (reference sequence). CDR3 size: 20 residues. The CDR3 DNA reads TGTGCCACCAGCAGAGGGGCAGGGGGGCCTCACCTTTACAGCTCCTACGAGCAGTACTTC. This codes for CATSRGAGGPHLYSSYEQYF.